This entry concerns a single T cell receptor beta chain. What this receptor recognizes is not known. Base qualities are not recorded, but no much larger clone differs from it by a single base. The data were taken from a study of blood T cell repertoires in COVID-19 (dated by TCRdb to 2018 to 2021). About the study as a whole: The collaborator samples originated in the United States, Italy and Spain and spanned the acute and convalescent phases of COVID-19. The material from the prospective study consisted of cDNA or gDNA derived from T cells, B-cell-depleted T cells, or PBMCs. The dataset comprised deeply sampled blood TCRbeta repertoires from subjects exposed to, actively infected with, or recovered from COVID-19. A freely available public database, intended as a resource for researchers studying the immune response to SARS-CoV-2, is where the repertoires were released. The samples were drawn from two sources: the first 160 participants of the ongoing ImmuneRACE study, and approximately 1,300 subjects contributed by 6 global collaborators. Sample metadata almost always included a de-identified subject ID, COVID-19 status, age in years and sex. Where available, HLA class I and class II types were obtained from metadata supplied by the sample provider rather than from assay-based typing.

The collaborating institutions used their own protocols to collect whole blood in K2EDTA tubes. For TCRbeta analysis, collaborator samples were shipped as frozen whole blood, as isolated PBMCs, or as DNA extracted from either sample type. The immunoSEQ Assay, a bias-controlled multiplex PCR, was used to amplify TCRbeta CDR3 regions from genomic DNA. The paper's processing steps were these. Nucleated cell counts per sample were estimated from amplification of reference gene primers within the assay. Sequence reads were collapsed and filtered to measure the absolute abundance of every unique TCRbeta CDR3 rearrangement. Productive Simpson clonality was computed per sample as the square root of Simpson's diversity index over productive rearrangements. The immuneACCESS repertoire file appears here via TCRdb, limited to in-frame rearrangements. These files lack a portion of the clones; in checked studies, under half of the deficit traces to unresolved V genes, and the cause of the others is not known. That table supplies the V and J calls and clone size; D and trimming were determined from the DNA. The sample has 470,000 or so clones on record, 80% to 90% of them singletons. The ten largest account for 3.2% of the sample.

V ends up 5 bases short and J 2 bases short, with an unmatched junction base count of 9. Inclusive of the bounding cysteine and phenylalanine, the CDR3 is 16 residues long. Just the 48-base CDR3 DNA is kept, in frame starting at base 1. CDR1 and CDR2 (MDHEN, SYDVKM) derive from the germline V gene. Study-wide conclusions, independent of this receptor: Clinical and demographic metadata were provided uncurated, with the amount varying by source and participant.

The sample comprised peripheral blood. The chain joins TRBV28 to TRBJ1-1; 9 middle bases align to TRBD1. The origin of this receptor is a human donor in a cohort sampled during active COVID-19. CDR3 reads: CASSPQRQGGNTEAFF. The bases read TGTGCCAGCAGTCCCCAAAGACAGGGGGGAAACACTGAAGCTTTCTTT.